This T cell receptor beta chain is from a study of CD8 T cells in Susac syndrome. Study findings and constraints: The study conceded that relatively few individuals underwent its TCR sequencing and HLA analysis.

Reverse transcription of 0.5 to 1 ug RNA was performed with random hexamers. Via MiXCR, TCRdb re-called the immunoSEQ multiplex PCR reads, giving one row per CDR3 protein. Among about 52,000 distinct CDR3 sequences listed, roughly 93% were seen once. About this clonotype itself: What it binds is unknown.

The CDR3 totals 13 residues. V lost 2 bases, J lost 8 bases, and 4 bases stayed unmatched. Germline V gene sequence: CDR1 MNHNY, CDR2 SVGAGI (reference sequence). Sequencing of TCR beta, carried out with a high-throughput approach, was applied to CD8+ and CD4+ T cells from the blood. Stable or active relapsing-remitting multiple sclerosis, untreated and meeting revised McDonald criteria, defined the controls. Negative magnetic isolation gave CD8+ and CD4+ cells; FACS enriched CD8+ TEMRA. The chain links TRBV6-6 to TRBJ1-2, with 8 bases that match TRBD1. Source material: CD8+ T cells from PBMCs. The sequence was collected from a human donor with multiple sclerosis. CDR3 DNA sequence: TGTGCCAGCAGTTACGGGACAGGAGAGGGCTACACCTTC. Its translation: CASSYGTGEGYTF.